This T cell receptor (beta chain) was profiled in a study of shared clonotypes between healthy human individuals (dated by TCRdb to the early 2020s). At the level of the whole study: Three men and two women, aged 18 to 49 years, made up the cohort. For each donor, CD4 naive and CD4 memory were each given three plates, CD8 naive was given two plates, and CD8 memory was given one plate. The study deeply sequenced blood TCR repertoires of about 5 healthy adults to estimate repertoire size and the extent of clonotype sharing between individuals. To increase sequencing depth and limit assay-specific biases, TCR repertoire library preparation and sequencing were carried out by different laboratories using diverse techniques. Leukapheresis yielded between about 0.85 and 10 billion PBMCs per donor.

Remarks on this clone: Its antigen has not been determined. The record has no base qualities; no much larger clone is one base away.

Using the deep immunoSEQ assay, multiplex PCR amplified TCR CDR3 regions from genomic DNA. Extracted genomic DNA from each cell subset was distributed evenly across all wells of several immunoSEQ 96-well plates, and each plate was treated as a replicate. For sorted subsets, 200 ng of genomic DNA, equivalent to roughly 30,000 T cell genomes, went into each replicate PCR. Purified libraries were measured with a Qubit 3.0 fluorometer, size-checked on a Bioanalyzer 2100, and measured again with the KAPA Library Quantification kit. A separate single-read 150-cycle Illumina NextSeq 550 flow cell was used to sequence each immunoSEQ 96-well plate. Turning to the authors' computational methods: Because the immunoSEQ output held only junctional sequences and lacked quality scores, the filtering could not match the filtering applied to full-length reads. To assign V/J genes and CDR3, sequences were annotated against IMGT germline references using PyIR, a Python wrapper for IgBLAST v1.9. Any read was removed if the V/J assignment was weak (E-value above 1e-6), the CDR3 was missing, or the read contained stop codons, out-of-frame junctions, or ambiguous translated residues. A V3J clonotype was defined by an identical inferred V gene, J gene, and CDR3 amino acid sequence. Percentage overlap between repertoires was calculated by dividing the number of shared unique clonotypes by the size of the smaller repertoire. Richness of each repertoire was evaluated using RTK rarefaction, the Chao1 estimator, and Recon v2.1 estimates of unobserved clonotypes. Generation probabilities were computed with OLGA for all TCRbeta clonotypes obtained by the gDNA method from several donors. Imported from immuneACCESS, the table was reduced by TCRdb to in-frame sequences with V and J called. These copies leave out some clones; in studies compared against another copy, an unresolved V gene accounts for under half, and the cause of the remainder is not known. V, J and clone size derive from that table, while D and trimming were established from the DNA sequence. For this sample there are hundreds of thousands of clones; roughly 96% appear just once. The ten largest account for over 0.095% of the sample.

Broad study findings and their caveats: Rarefaction of sorted-subset datasets indicated incomplete sequencing despite the large sequencing depth. Pairwise subsampling indicated that sequencing depth was expected to affect the degree of clonotype sharing among donors. Clonotypes shared by all four sorted-subset donors showed higher generation probabilities than non-shared clonotypes. Sampling was restricted to blood, and TCR repertoires in tissue are likely to differ from TCR repertoires in blood. The genetic and exposure-history diversity represented was limited by the small number of donors. Naive subsets generally had larger estimated clonotype richness than memory subsets. When a few donors were compared, the shared fraction of clonotypes was about 5% for naive CD4, roughly 3.4% for naive CD8, about 2.4% for memory CD4, and 0.35% to 0.4% for memory CD8.

CD8 naive samples consisted of CD45RO-negative cells that were positively selected for CCR7, yielding a CD45RA+CCR7+ population without TemRA cells. The donors were healthy, HIV-negative adults who had no recently reported acute infections or vaccinations. Only Caucasian adults living in Nashville, Tennessee, USA were represented among the donors. After blood collection by leukapheresis, PBMCs were isolated using Ficoll-Histopaque density gradient centrifugation and then cryopreserved in the vapor phase of liquid nitrogen. Purity and quantity of every magnetically sorted T cell population were checked by analytical flow cytometry. Each sorted fraction had its genomic DNA isolated and then quantified by UV absorbance on a Nanodrop 2000c. Reading the germline V gene gives CDR1 MDHEN and CDR2 SYDVKM. V was cut back by 2 bases and J by 0 bases, leaving a gap of 11 bases between them. The CDR3 runs 17 amino acids, cysteine and phenylalanine included. Left in the record is the CDR3 DNA by itself, 51 bases read in frame from the first base.

The sequenced material came from naive CD8+ T cells sorted from blood. Explained via the paper, the cell subset or site label denotes: CD45RA+CCR7+. The chain couples TRBV28 to TRBJ2-6, with an unclear D gene assignment. The source is a woman aged 25 to 39 in good health. The CDR3 region has the sequence CASSLSGPDSGANVLTF. In nucleotide form, the sequence is TGTGCCAGCAGTTTAAGTGGTCCGGACTCTGGGGCCAACGTCCTGACTTTC.